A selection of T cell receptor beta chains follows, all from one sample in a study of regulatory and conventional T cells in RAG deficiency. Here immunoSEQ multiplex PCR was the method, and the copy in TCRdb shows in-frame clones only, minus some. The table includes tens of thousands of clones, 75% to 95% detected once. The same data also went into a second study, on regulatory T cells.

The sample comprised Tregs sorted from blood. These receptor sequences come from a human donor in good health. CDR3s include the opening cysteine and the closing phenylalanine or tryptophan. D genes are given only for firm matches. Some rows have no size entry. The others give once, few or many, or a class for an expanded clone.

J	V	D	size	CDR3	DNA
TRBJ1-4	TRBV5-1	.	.	CASSKWDTATNEKLFF	TGCGCCAGCAGTAAGTGGGACACAGCAACTAATGAAAAACTGTTTTTT
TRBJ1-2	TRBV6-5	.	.	CASTRTGFYGYTF	TGTGCCAGCACCCGGACGGGGTTTTATGGCTACACCTTC
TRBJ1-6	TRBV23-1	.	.	CASSQSHRVPTSPLHF	TGCGCCAGCAGTCAATCCCACCGGGTTCCTACCTCACCCCTCCACTTT
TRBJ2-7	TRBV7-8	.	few	CASSWEGTYEQYF	TGTGCCAGCAGCTGGGAAGGAACCTACGAGCAGTACTTC
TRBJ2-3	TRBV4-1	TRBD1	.	CASRETGPPDTQYF	TGCGCCAGCCGCGAGACAGGGCCCCCAGATACGCAGTATTTT
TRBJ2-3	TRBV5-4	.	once	CASSLGLVADTQYF	TGTGCCAGCAGCTTGGGACTAGTTGCAGATACGCAGTATTTT
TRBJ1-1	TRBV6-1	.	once	CASSDQPYTEAFF	TGTGCCAGCAGTGATCAACCCTACACTGAAGCTTTCTTT
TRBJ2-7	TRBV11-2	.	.	CASSLVKQYF	TGTGCCAGCAGCCTCGTCAAGCAGTACTTC
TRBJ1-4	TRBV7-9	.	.	CASSSLGFAGPGEKLFF	TGTGCCAGCAGCTCCCTCGGGTTCGCAGGGCCGGGAGAAAAACTGTTTTTT
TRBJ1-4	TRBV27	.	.	CASRPTLGAPEKLFF	TGTGCCAGCAGACCCACCCTGGGGGCGCCTGAAAAACTGTTTTTT
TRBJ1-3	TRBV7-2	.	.	CASSETTAYRLFSGNTIYF	TGTGCCAGCAGCGAAACTACCGCGTACAGATTATTCTCTGGAAACACCATATATTTT
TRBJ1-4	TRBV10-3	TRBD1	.	CAVSGGGEKLFF	TGTGCCGTTTCAGGGGGAGGTGAAAAACTGTTTTTT
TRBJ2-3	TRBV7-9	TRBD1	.	CASSSRETGEDTQYF	TGTGCCAGCAGCTCCCGGGAGACAGGGGAAGATACGCAGTATTTT
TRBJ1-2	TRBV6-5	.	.	CASSYSWQQTYGYTF	TGTGCCAGCAGTTACTCGTGGCAACAGACCTATGGCTACACCTTC
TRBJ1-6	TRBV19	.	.	CASSLGSSYNSPLHF	TGTGCCAGTAGTCTGGGGAGCTCCTATAATTCACCCCTCCACTTT
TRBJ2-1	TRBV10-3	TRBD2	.	CAHGRGGEGNEQFF	TGTGCTCACGGCCGGGGGGGCGAAGGGAATGAGCAGTTCTTC
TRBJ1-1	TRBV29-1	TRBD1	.	CSVPNRGDTEAFF	TGCAGCGTCCCCAACAGGGGTGACACTGAAGCTTTCTTT
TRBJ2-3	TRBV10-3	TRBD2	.	CAIGTSGLSTDTQYF	TGTGCCATTGGGACTAGCGGTCTTAGCACAGATACGCAGTATTTT
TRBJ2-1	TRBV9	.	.	CASSRQGGFYNEQFF	TGTGCCAGCAGCAGGCAGGGGGGCTTCTACAATGAGCAGTTCTTC
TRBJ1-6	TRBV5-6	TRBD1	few	CASSTIGTGNNSPLHF	TGTGCCAGCAGCACGATTGGGACAGGGAATAATTCACCCCTCCACTTT
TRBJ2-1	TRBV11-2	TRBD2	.	CASSGGGSYNEQFF	TGTGCCAGCAGCGGCGGGGGCTCCTACAATGAGCAGTTCTTC
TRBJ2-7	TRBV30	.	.	CAWSPRTIRNPHEQYF	TGTGCCTGGAGTCCCCGTACCATACGGAATCCTCACGAGCAGTACTTC
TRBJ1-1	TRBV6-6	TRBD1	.	CASSTGGPREAFF	TGTGCCAGCAGCACAGGGGGCCCCCGGGAAGCTTTCTTT
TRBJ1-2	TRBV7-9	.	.	CASSLLGGGYGYTF	TGTGCCAGCAGCTTGTTAGGCGGGGGCTATGGCTACACCTTC
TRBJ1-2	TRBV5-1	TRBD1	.	CASSLLTGNYGYTF	TGCGCCAGCAGCTTGTTGACAGGGAACTATGGCTACACCTTC
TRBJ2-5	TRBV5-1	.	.	CASSFSGLGPFSQVGRQETQYF	TGCGCCAGCAGCTTTTCGGGGTTAGGGCCCTTCTCCCAGGTGGGGCGCCAAGAGACCCAGTACTTC
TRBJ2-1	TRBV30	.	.	CAWSVGGSYNEQFF	TGTGCCTGGAGTGTCGGGGGCTCCTACAATGAGCAGTTCTTC
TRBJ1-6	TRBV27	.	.	CASSFRMTYNSPLHF	TGTGCCAGCAGTTTTCGGATGACCTATAATTCACCCCTCCACTTT
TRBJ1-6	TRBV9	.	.	CASSRGERGSPLHF	TGTGCCAGCTCCCGGGGGGAGAGGGGTTCACCCCTCCACTTT
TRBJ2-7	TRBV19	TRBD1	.	CASSFGDREFEQYF	TGTGCCAGTAGTTTTGGGGACAGGGAGTTTGAGCAGTACTTC
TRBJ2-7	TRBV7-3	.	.	CASSQGKGPYEQYF	TGTGCCAGCAGCCAGGGCAAGGGGCCCTACGAGCAGTACTTC
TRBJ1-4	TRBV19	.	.	CASSIVPQESVATNEKLFF	TGTGCCAGTAGTATAGTGCCACAGGAAAGTGTAGCAACTAATGAAAAACTGTTTTTT
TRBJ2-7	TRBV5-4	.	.	CASSLAGKGVSLRYEQYF	TGTGCCAGCAGCTTGGCCGGGAAGGGGGTATCACTTCGGTACGAGCAGTACTTC
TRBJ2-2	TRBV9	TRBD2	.	CASSVGGLNTGELFF	TGTGCCAGCAGCGTGGGGGGACTAAACACCGGGGAGCTGTTTTTT
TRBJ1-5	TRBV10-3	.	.	CAISEPGGGQPQHF	TGTGCCATCAGTGAGCCCGGGGGCGGACAGCCCCAGCATTTT
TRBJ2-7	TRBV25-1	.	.	CASSESGITYEQYF	TGTGCCAGCAGTGAATCGGGGATAACCTACGAGCAGTACTTC
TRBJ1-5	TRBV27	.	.	CASSLFPGPFQGNQPQHF	TGTGCCAGCAGTTTATTTCCGGGGCCTTTCCAAGGCAATCAGCCCCAGCATTTT
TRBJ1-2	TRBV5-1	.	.	CASSIRADYGYTF	TGCGCCAGCAGCATCAGGGCTGACTATGGCTACACCTTC